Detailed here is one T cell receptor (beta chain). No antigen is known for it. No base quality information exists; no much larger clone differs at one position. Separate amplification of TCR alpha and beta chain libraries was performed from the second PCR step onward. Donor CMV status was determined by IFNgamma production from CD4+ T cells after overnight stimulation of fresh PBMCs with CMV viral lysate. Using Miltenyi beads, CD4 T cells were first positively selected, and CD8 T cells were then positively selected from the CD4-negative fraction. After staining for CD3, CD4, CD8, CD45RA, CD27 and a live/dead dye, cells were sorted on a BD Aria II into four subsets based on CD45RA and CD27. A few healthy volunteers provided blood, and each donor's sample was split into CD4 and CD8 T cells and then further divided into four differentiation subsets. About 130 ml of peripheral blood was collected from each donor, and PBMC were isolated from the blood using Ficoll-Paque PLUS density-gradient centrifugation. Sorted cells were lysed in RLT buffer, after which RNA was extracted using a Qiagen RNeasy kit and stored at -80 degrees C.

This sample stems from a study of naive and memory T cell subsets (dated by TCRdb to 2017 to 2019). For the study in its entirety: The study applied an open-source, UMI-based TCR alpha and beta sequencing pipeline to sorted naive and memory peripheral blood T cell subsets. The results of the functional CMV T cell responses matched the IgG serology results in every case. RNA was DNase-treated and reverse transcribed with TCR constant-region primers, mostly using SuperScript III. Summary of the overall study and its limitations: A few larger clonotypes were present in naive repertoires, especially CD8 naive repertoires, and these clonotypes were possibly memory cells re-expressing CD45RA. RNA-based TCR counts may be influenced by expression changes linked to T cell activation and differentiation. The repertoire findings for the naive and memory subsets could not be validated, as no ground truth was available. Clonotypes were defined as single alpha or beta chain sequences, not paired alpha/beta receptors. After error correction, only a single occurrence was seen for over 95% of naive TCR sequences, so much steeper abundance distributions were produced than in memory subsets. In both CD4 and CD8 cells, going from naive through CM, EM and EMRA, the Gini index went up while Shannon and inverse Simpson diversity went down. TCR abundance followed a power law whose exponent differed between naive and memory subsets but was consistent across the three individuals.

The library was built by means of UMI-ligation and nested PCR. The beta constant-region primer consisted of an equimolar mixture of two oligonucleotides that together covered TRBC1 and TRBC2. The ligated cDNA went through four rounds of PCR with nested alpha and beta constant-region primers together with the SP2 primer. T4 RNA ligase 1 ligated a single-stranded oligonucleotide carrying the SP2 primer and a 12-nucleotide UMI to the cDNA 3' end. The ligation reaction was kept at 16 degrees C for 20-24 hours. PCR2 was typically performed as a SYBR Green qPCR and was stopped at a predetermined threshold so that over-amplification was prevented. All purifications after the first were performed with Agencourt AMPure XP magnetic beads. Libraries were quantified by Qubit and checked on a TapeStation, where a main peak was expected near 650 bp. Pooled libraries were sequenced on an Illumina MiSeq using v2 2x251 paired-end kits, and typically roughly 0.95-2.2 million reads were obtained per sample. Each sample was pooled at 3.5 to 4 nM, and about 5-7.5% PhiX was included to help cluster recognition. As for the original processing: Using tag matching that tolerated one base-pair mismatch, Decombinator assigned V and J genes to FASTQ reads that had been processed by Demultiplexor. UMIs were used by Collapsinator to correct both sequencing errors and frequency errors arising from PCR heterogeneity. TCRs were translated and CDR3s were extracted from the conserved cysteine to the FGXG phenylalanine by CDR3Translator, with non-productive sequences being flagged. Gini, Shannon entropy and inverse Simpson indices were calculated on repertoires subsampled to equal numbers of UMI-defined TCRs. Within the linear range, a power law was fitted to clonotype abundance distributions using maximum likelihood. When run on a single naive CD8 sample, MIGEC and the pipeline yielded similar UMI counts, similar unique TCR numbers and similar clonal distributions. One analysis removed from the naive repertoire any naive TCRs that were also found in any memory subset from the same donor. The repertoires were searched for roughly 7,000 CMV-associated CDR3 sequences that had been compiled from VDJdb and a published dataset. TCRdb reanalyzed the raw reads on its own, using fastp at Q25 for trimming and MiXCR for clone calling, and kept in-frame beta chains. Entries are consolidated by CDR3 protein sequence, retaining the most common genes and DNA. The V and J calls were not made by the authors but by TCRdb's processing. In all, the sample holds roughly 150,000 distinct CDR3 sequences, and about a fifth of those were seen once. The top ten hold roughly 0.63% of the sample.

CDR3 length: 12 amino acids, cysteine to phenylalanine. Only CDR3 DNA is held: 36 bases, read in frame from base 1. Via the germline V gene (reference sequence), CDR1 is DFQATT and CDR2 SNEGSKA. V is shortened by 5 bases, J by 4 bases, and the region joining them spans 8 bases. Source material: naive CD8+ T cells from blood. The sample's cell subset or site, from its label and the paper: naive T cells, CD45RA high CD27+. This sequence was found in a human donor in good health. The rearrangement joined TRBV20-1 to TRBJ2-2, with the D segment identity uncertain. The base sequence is TGCAGTGCTGCTTCGGGCACCGGGGAGCTGTTTTTT. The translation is CSAASGTGELFF.